Presented here are 22 T cell receptor beta chains from one specimen sequenced in a study of T cells in Graves' hyperthyroidism and ophthalmopathy. What was amplified from RNA transcripts were TCR beta CDR3 regions. The study used the HTBI primer set for a first-round RT-PCR of the TCR CDR3. TCRdb ran MiXCR on the multiplex PCR reads and lists one entry per CDR3 protein. The sample holds 550,000 to 650,000 distinct CDR3 sequences; about 14% are singletons and the top ten take approximately 13%. Source material: blood. Source of these receptors: a woman aged 40 to 50 with Graves' hyperthyroidism.

Many counts were recorded for this clonotype. CDR3 bases: TGTGCCAGCAGCGTAGCTCGGACAGGACCGTACAATGAGCAGTTCTTC. This codes for CASSVARTGPYNEQFF. The rearrangement links TRBV9 to TRBJ2-1, with TRBD1 matching 7 bases. Germline V gene lookup returns CDR1 SGDLS and CDR2 YYNGEE. V was pared by 0 bases and J by 4 bases, with 7 bases of the junction left unmatched. The CDR3 contains 16 residues.

This clonotype was detected ten times or more. The V call is TRBV5-6, the J call TRBJ1-1; D is unresolved. The CDR3 consists of 16 residues. In germline, CDR1 is SGHDT, CDR2 YYEEEE. The V and J ends lost 0 bases and 3 bases respectively, with 15 bases between them. The CDR3 DNA is TGTGCCAGCAGCTTGGACCTCAGAAGGGCAGACACTGAAGCTTTCTTT. This sequence encodes CASSLDLRRADTEAFF.

This clonotype was observed a few times. The V call is TRBV5-8, the J call TRBJ1-5; D is ambiguous. Per the germline V gene, CDR1 is SGHTS and CDR2 is YDEGEE. The V gene lost 4 bases and the J gene lost 0 bases, with 11 bases spanning the gap. There are 15 residues in the CDR3. This CDR3 reads CASSHEAYSNQPQHF. Here the CDR3 DNA reads TGTGCCAGCAGCCACGAGGCGTATAGCAATCAGCCCCAGCATTTT.

The chain recombines TRBV9 with TRBJ1-2; no clear D gene. With 4 bases removed from V and 5 bases from J, the gap between germline ends came to 6 bases. Germline values: CDR1 SGDLS, CDR2 YYNGEE. This CDR3 contains 11 residues. The CDR3: CASSSEYGYTF. The CDR3 bases are TGTGCCAGCAGCTCCGAATATGGCTACACCTTC.

The chain is built from TRBV7-9 and TRBJ2-7; 9 bases map to TRBD2. J was trimmed by 4 bases and V by 3 bases; bases with no gene match: 1. The V gene's germline CDR1 is SEHNR and CDR2 FQNEAQ (reference sequence). The CDR3 totals 13 residues. The CDR3 loop is CASSFLAGYEQYF. The CDR3 region has the DNA TGTGCCAGCAGCTTCCTAGCGGGGTACGAGCAGTACTTC.

The chain employs TRBV20-1 and TRBJ2-2, with 8 bases matching TRBD2. The CDR3 is made up of 15 amino acids. V was clipped by 6 bases and J by 5 bases; unmatched bases: 11. Germline CDR1 and CDR2: DFQATT and SNEGSKA (reference sequence). CDR3 DNA sequence: TGCAGTGCCGTTAGTCGGGAGGGCGGAACCGGGGAGCTGTTTTTT. Encoded protein: CSAVSREGGTGELFF.

This clonotype was observed many times. The rearrangement links TRBV20-1 to TRBJ2-7, with D perhaps assigned TRBD1 or TRBD2 (5 bases each). CDR1 and CDR2 (germline): DFQATT, SNEGSKA (reference sequence). The length of the CDR3 is 11 residues. The CDR3 loop is CSPRGPYEQYF. The CDR3 DNA reads TGCAGCCCCCGGGGACCCTACGAGCAGTACTTC.

This clonotype was counted many times. This chain uses TRBV11-2 with TRBJ2-1; D not resolved. CDR3 length: 13 residues. Germline CDR1 is SGHAT and CDR2 is FQNNGV. Trimming took off 3 bases at V and 9 bases at J, with 12 bases between the two ends. As DNA, the CDR3 is TGTGCCAGCAGCTTGGGCATAGGCACTGAGCAGTTCTTC. Translation gives CASSLGIGTEQFF.

This clonotype was counted many times. The rearrangement links TRBV20-1 to TRBJ2-5; 9 nucleotides agree with TRBD2. CDR3 length equals 16 residues. The ends lost 1 base at V and 4 bases at J; junction bases unmatched: 10. Germline V gives CDR1 DFQATT, CDR2 SNEGSKA (reference sequence). The DNA for the CDR3 is TGCAGTGCTAGAGTTCTAGCGGGACTTACATCAGAGACCCAGTACTTC. Translating gives CSARVLAGLTSETQYF.

This clonotype was found a few times. The chain is built from TRBV29-1 and TRBJ2-2; 9 bases align to TRBD2. The CDR3 spans 15 residues. The germline V gene has CDR1 SQVTM and CDR2 ANQGSEA. The V gene end was trimmed by 2 bases and the J gene end by 2 bases; junction bases not matched to a gene: 3. The CDR3, as DNA: TGCAGCGTTGAATCTAGCGGGACCAACACCGGGGAGCTGTTTTTT. Amino acids: CSVESSGTNTGELFF.

J is TRBJ2-7 and V is TRBV28; TRBD1 agrees at 9 bases. Germline loops: CDR1 MDHEN, CDR2 SYDVKM. This CDR3 spans 15 amino acids. J lost 1 base, V lost 5 bases, and 6 bases had no gene match. Here the CDR3 reads CASSTTGTGSYEQYF. The CDR3 DNA is TGTGCCAGCAGTACGACCGGGACAGGGTCCTACGAGCAGTACTTC.

This clonotype was counted at least ten times. V and J are TRBV20-1 and TRBJ2-1; D ambiguous. The CDR3 extends over 14 amino acids. CDR1 is DFQATT, CDR2 SNEGSKA, per germline (reference sequence). V shed 1 base and J shed 5 bases, with 12 bases lying between them. CDR3 protein: CSARVLRPDNEQFF. CDR3 DNA sequence: TGCAGTGCTAGAGTTTTGCGACCTGACAATGAGCAGTTCTTC.

This clonotype occurred a few times. The CDR3 protein is CASSHRDDQPQHF. The DNA of the CDR3 is TGTGCCAGCAGCCACCGGGACGATCAGCCCCAGCATTTT. The chain combines TRBV9 with TRBJ1-5, with D perhaps TRBD1 (5 bases). The CDR3 totals 13 residues. Per the germline V gene, CDR1 is SGDLS and CDR2 is YYNGEE. V shed 4 bases and J shed 5 bases, with 10 bases lying between them.

This clonotype showed up many times. This chain uses TRBV14 with TRBJ2-5; 10 nucleotides agree with TRBD1. V shed 6 bases and J 4 bases; nucleotides not matched to a gene: 2. Germline CDR1 reads SGHDN; CDR2 reads FVKESK. The CDR3 consists of 13 residues. CDR3 residues: CASSRDRGETQYF. The CDR3 DNA reads TGTGCCAGCAGTCGGGACAGGGGAGAGACCCAGTACTTC.

The sample holds many counts of this clonotype. The V gene is TRBV6-1, the J gene TRBJ2-4, with D hard to call. Germline loops: CDR1 MNHNS, CDR2 SASEGT. The CDR3 is 13 residues long. V lost 3 bases and J 8 bases, leaving 11 bases between the germline ends. DNA for the CDR3: TGTGCCAGCAGTGACGGCAGAAGGGACATTCAGTACTTC. Translation: CASSDGRRDIQYF.

The V and J genes are TRBV20-1 and TRBJ1-5; D is uncertain. V dropped 6 bases and J dropped 0 bases, with 21 bases sitting between them. The CDR3 sequence is 17 residues long. The V gene's germline CDR1 is DFQATT and CDR2 SNEGSKA (reference sequence). The chain's CDR3 is CSALLGTVDFSNQPQHF. Here the CDR3 DNA reads TGCAGTGCCCTGCTAGGCACGGTCGACTTTAGCAATCAGCCCCAGCATTTT.

The chain combines TRBV10-3 with TRBJ2-1; D uncertain. CDR1 ENHRY and CDR2 SYGVKD come from the germline V gene. This CDR3 contains 14 residues. Trimming removed 3 bases from V and 9 bases from J, with 15 bases in between. DNA of the CDR3: TGTGCCATCAGTGACGGGTTAACTAACGGTGAGCAGTTCTTC. Its protein is CAISDGLTNGEQFF.

A remark on this clonotype: This may be a read error: a much more frequent sequence differs by one nucleotide. The chain combines TRBV20-1 with TRBJ2-1, with a weak D call TRBD2 (7 bases). V was pared by 3 bases and J by 2 bases, with 8 bases between. This CDR3 spans 13 amino acids. Per the germline V gene, CDR1 is DFQATT and CDR2 is SNEGSKA (reference sequence). The CDR3 DNA sequence: TGCAGTGCTAGGCGGGGGCCCTACAATGAGCAGTTCTTC. The encoded protein is CSARRGPYNEQFF.

Ten or more counts support this clonotype. The chain joins TRBV18 to TRBJ2-1, with 10 bases matching TRBD2. This CDR3 spans 15 amino acids. CDR1 is KGHSH, CDR2 LQKENI, per germline. The J segment lost 6 bases and the V segment lost 2 bases, leaving 4 bases of the junction unmatched. DNA for the CDR3: TGTGCCAGCTCACCAAAGATAGCGGGGGGCAATGAGCAGTTCTTC. Translated, it gives CASSPKIAGGNEQFF.

The chain joins TRBV2 to TRBJ1-5; possibly TRBD1 for D (6 bases). Trimming took off 5 bases at V and 5 bases at J, with 16 bases between the two ends. Germline V CDR1 and CDR2: SNHLY, FYNNEI. The CDR3 sequence is 15 residues long. This chain's CDR3 is CASSRQQGRDQPQHF. The DNA for the CDR3 is TGTGCCAGCAGTCGACAGCAGGGGAGGGATCAGCCCCAGCATTTT. Looking up the rest from reference TRBV2 and TRBJ1-5 gives the full variable domain: EPEVTQTPSHQVTQMGQEVILRCVPISNHLYFYWYRQILGQKVEFLVSFYNNEISEKSEIFDDQFSVERPDGSNFTLKIRSTKLEDSAMYFCASSRQQGRDQPQHFGDGTRLSIL.

CDR3 DNA: TGCAGTGCTAGCGGGAGGGCCTACGAGCAGTACTTC. Protein sequence: CSASGRAYEQYF. The chain joins TRBV20-1 to TRBJ2-7, with TRBD2 matching 8 bases. Germline V gene sequence: CDR1 DFQATT, CDR2 SNEGSKA (reference sequence). Germline trimming cut 3 bases from V and 2 bases from J; bases unmatched to any gene: 0. This CDR3 is 12 amino acids long.

The chain joins TRBV11-1 to TRBJ2-5; no clear D. The ends were cut back, 3 bases at V and 4 bases at J, with 6 bases in the middle. CDR1 is SGHAT and CDR2 is FQDESV in the germline V gene (reference sequence). The CDR3 sequence is 12 residues long. The CDR3 protein is CASSLRRETQYF. The CDR3 DNA reads as TGTGCCAGCAGCTTGAGGCGAGAGACCCAGTACTTC.